Below are 8 T cell receptor beta chains sequenced from a single sample in a study of radiotherapy plus CTLA-4 blockade in lung cancer. Data came from immunoSEQ multiplex PCR; TCRdb stores just in-frame clones and leaves some out. The data contain about 120,000 clones, 78% of them singletons. The specimen comprised peripheral blood, sampled from a patient treated with radiotherapy plus ipilimumab. Source of these receptors: a human donor with non-small cell lung cancer who had a partial response to radiotherapy plus ipilimumab.

This clone was counted a single time. The chain links TRBV19 to TRBJ2-3; no clear D. The CDR3 is made up of 12 amino acids. Germline V gives CDR1 LNHDA, CDR2 SQIVND (reference sequence). With 7 bases removed from V and 2 bases from J, the gap between germline ends came to 7 bases. Here the CDR3 DNA reads TGTGCCAGTAACGACTTCACAGATACGCAGTATTTT. Amino acids: CASNDFTDTQYF.

This clone was picked up one time. The J gene is TRBJ2-5, the V gene TRBV11-2; TRBD1 might be the D (5 bases). The CDR3 runs to 16 residues. The V gene lost 1 base and the J gene lost 1 base, with 13 bases spanning the gap. The germline V gene has CDR1 SGHAT and CDR2 FQNNGV. The CDR3 coding sequence is TGTGCCAGCAGCTTAGCAAACAGGATAGTCCAAGAGACCCAGTACTTC. It codes for CASSLANRIVQETQYF. The full variable domain, in which reference TRBV11-2 and TRBJ2-5 provide the parts outside the CDR3, is EAGVAQSPRYKIIEKRQSVAFWCNPISGHATLYWYQQILGQGPKLLIQFQNNGVVDDSQLPKDRFSAERLKGVDSTLKIQPAKLEDSAVYLCASSLANRIVQETQYFGPGTRLLVL.

J is TRBJ2-1 and V is TRBV9; 7 bases are a match to TRBD1. Germline V gene sequence: CDR1 SGDLS, CDR2 YYNGEE. CDR3 length: 14 amino acids. Losses at the gene ends were 2 bases for V and 6 bases for J; bases not matched to a gene: 5. The CDR3 here is CASSVRDRANEQFF. The CDR3 nucleotides read TGTGCCAGCAGCGTCCGGGACAGAGCCAATGAGCAGTTCTTC. Full variable domain (rest looked up from reference TRBV9 and TRBJ2-1): DSGVTQTPKHLITATGQRVTLRCSPRSGDLSVYWYQQSLDQGLQFLIQYYNGEERAKGNILERFSAQQFPDLHSELNLSSLELGDSALYFCASSVRDRANEQFFGPGTRLTVL.

The rearrangement links TRBV27 to TRBJ2-7; 10 nucleotides agree with TRBD1. Per the germline V gene, CDR1 is MNHEY and CDR2 is SMNVEV (reference sequence). There are 15 residues in the CDR3. The V and J ends lost 1 base and 4 bases, in that order; junction bases with no gene match: 4. For the CDR3, the DNA is TGTGCCAGCAGTTTATATGGGACAGGGGTTTACGAGCAGTACTTC. Residues: CASSLYGTGVYEQYF.

This CDR3 is CASSRSGGGGGETQYF. The CDR3 bases are TGTGCCAGCAGTAGAAGCGGAGGAGGTGGAGGAGAGACCCAGTACTTC. V gene TRBV7-3 combines with J gene TRBJ2-5; tentatively, D is TRBD2 (5 bases). Germline V gives CDR1 SGHTA, CDR2 FQGTGA. The CDR3 totals 16 residues. Trimming removed 6 bases at V and 4 bases at J, with 21 bases between. The full variable domain, in which reference TRBV7-3 and TRBJ2-5 provide the parts outside the CDR3, is GAGVSQTPSNKVTEKGKYVELRCDPISGHTALYWYRQSLGQGPEFLIYFQGTGAADDSGLPNDRFFAVRPEGSVSTLKIQRTERGDSAVYLCASSRSGGGGGETQYFGPGTRLLVL.

This clone was seen a handful of times. The chain couples TRBV28 to TRBJ2-7, with 9 nucleotides matching TRBD1. Germline assignment: CDR1 MDHEN and CDR2 SYDVKM. CDR3 length equals 13 residues. With V trimmed by 7 bases and J by 3 bases, 4 bases remained unmatched. CDR3 nucleotides: TGTGCCAGCATGTCGGGACAGGGCTACGAGCAGTACGTC. Encoded protein: CASMSGQGYEQYV.

The chain employs TRBV18 and TRBJ1-1; D is uncertain. The CDR3 runs 12 residues. Per the germline V gene, CDR1 is KGHSH and CDR2 is LQKENI. The V and J ends lost 4 bases and 5 bases respectively, with 8 bases between them. The CDR3 sequence: CASSQSGTEAFF. The CDR3 bases are TGTGCCAGCTCACAATCGGGAACTGAAGCTTTCTTT.

The V call is TRBV28, the J call TRBJ2-7, with 10 positions matching TRBD2. The CDR3 is made up of 15 amino acids. From germline, CDR1 is MDHEN and CDR2 SYDVKM. The J segment lost 7 bases and the V segment lost 6 bases, leaving 12 bases of the junction unmatched. In DNA form, the CDR3 reads TGTGCCAGCAGAAAATCCGGGACTAGCGCCTGGGAGCAGTACTTC. Protein sequence: CASRKSGTSAWEQYF.